This T cell receptor beta chain appears in the sequencing data of a study of blood T cells in healthy people across ages. The CDR3 loop spans 15 amino acids. CDR1 SGHAT and CDR2 FQNNGV come from the germline V gene. Ten or more counts support this clonotype. At one end the junction does not follow the germline gene, possibly because of a read error. Primed by a sample-barcoded 5' primer and a J-beta primer mix, a second PCR proceeded for about 6 to 12 cycles. TCRdb fed the 5' RACE reads into MiXCR, producing one record per CDR3 protein. Of roughly 1,700,000 distinct CDR3 sequences detected, roughly 30% appear once; the ten largest clones hold 7.7%.

Sequenced input: blood. The chain links TRBV11-2 to TRBJ2-7; D perhaps matches TRBD2 (6 bases). The TCR originated in a woman between 25 and 40 years old in good health. CDR3 coding DNA: TGTGCTAGCACCCCCGAACGGGGGTTCTCCTACGAGCAGTACTTC. Translated, it gives CASTPERGFSYEQYF.